The clone carrying this T cell receptor (beta chain) was detected only once. Its antigen is unknown. This sample was taken from a study of Ad26.COV2.S vaccination and SARS-CoV-2 variants. As for the study in general: It was the COV1001 Ad26.COV2.S trial arm that included the donor. Doses of Ad26.COV2.S were injected into muscle once or twice, 56 days apart. Study-level points and caveats: Considerable breadth of spike-specific CD8+ and CD4+ T cell responses has reportedly been documented following vaccination.

Stated treatment: 15 to 20 received Ad26.COV2.S at low or high dose, single or two shots; about 5 received placebo; per-sample allocation not given. Samples were taken on day 63 after the first vaccine or placebo injection. Expressing Wuhan-strain SARS-CoV-2 spike, an Ad26 vector served as the vaccine. Sequencing used immunoSEQ multiplex PCR; TCRdb keeps in-frame clones, though not all of them. The table shows under 500,000 clones, with about 90% occurring only once. Germline V gene lookup returns CDR1 LNHDA and CDR2 SQIVND (reference sequence). V was pared by 0 bases and J by 6 bases, with 7 bases of the junction left unmatched. The CDR3 contains 16 residues.

The material sequenced was peripheral blood, taken in a trial of Ad26.COV2.S vaccine versus placebo. The TCR was taken from a person between 18 and 60 years old who received the Ad26.COV2.S COVID-19 vaccine or a placebo. This sequence joins TRBV19 and TRBJ1-5; 8 bases are shared with TRBD1. The CDR3 sequence: CASSIDHQGAVQPQHF. In DNA form, the CDR3 reads TGTGCCAGTAGTATAGATCACCAGGGGGCAGTTCAGCCCCAGCATTTT.